These 20 T cell receptor beta chains were sequenced from one sample in a study of T cell responses to AZD1222 COVID-19 vaccine. Method: immunoSEQ multiplex PCR; TCRdb's copy keeps in-frame clones and lacks some. The profile shows more than 85,000 clones, almost 85% of them singletons. The sequencing here drew on peripheral blood, taken on day 0 of AZD1222 vaccination. Receptors were obtained from an adult in good health.

J is TRBJ2-2 and V is TRBV9; 9 nucleotides line up with TRBD2. The CDR3 has 18 residues. Germline V gives CDR1 SGDLS, CDR2 YYNGEE. V lost 1 base and J lost 1; bases outside the gene matches: 8. The CDR3 DNA reads as TGTGCCAGCAGCGTACGCATAATGACTAGCGGGAACACCGGGGAGCTGTTTTTT. Translating gives CASSVRIMTSGNTGELFF.

The chain is built from TRBV9 and TRBJ2-3, with unresolved D. Germline CDR1 and CDR2: SGDLS and YYNGEE. There are 15 residues in the CDR3. The V gene lost 0 bases and the J gene lost 0 bases, with 8 bases spanning the gap. CDR3 region: CASSVVGPSTDTQYF. CDR3 in DNA: TGTGCCAGCAGCGTAGTGGGCCCTAGCACAGATACGCAGTATTTT.

This chain connects TRBV3-1 (or the pseudogene TRBV3-2) to TRBJ1-2, with unresolved D. Germline assignment: CDR1 LGHDT and CDR2 YNNKEL (reference sequence). V gave up 1 base and J gave up 4 bases, with 10 bases separating them. The length of the CDR3 is 14 residues. The CDR3 region is CASSQVGDSYGYTF. CDR3 DNA: TGTGCCAGCAGCCAAGTCGGGGATTCCTATGGCTACACCTTC.

As for this clone: Its ends do not fully match the called genes, so a read error is possible. The chain couples TRBV5-4 to TRBJ1-2; TRBD1 agrees at 7 bases. CDR3 length equals 16 residues. Germline assignment: CDR1 SGHNT and CDR2 YYREEE (reference sequence). The CDR3 here is CACRGDSQNPFYGYTF. The CDR3, as DNA: TGTGCCTGCAGGGGGGACAGTCAAAACCCGTTCTATGGCTACACCTTC. The variable domain in full, completed from reference TRBV5-4 and TRBJ1-2, reads ETGVTQSPTHLIKTRGQQVTLRCSSQSGHNTVSWYQQALGQGPQFIFQYYREEENGRGNFPPRFSGLQFPNYSSELNVNALELDDSALYLCACRGDSQNPFYGYTFGSGTRLTVV.

This clone was detected only a few times. The rearrangement joins TRBV10-3 to TRBJ1-1; TRBD1 is a possible D gene (5 bases). The V gene's germline CDR1 is ENHRY and CDR2 SYGVKD. This CDR3 is built from 13 residues. Trimming stripped 6 bases from V and 3 bases from J, with 11 bases between. This CDR3 is CAISGGSHTEAFF. The CDR3 DNA sequence: TGTGCCATCAGCGGGGGTTCCCACACTGAAGCTTTCTTT.

The chain combines TRBV5-1 with TRBJ1-1; 7 positions agree with TRBD1. V dropped 7 bases and J dropped 1; count of bases not matched to a gene: 4. The length of the CDR3 is 13 residues. CDR1 SGHRS and CDR2 YFSETQ come from the germline V gene. In nucleotides, the CDR3 is TGCGCCAGCCGGGGACAGCAGAACACTGAAGCTTTCTTT. Its protein is CASRGQQNTEAFF.

This sequence joins TRBV19 and TRBJ2-5; 11 nucleotides match TRBD1. The V and J ends lost 7 bases and 5 bases, in that order; junction bases with no gene match: 9. The CDR3 spans 15 residues. Looked up from germline, CDR1 is LNHDA and CDR2 is SQIVND (reference sequence). CDR3 nucleotides: TGTGCCAGTACAGGACAGGGGGCGGGCGGGGAGACCCAGTACTTC. Translated: CASTGQGAGGETQYF.

The table lists this clone with a count of one. The chain employs TRBV5-4 and TRBJ1-5, with D possibly being TRBD1 (5 bases). V lost 3 bases to trimming and J lost 7 bases, with 20 bases between them. The CDR3 runs to 16 residues. Looked up from germline, CDR1 is SGHNT and CDR2 is YYREEE (reference sequence). The CDR3 is CASSSGGLGGNQPQHF. CDR3 nucleotide sequence: TGTGCCAGCAGCTCCGGGGGGTTGGGGGGGAACCAGCCCCAGCATTTT.

The rearrangement joins TRBV4-1 to TRBJ1-1; a possible D gene is TRBD1 (6 bases). The CDR3 is 16 residues long. Per the germline V gene, CDR1 is MGHRA and CDR2 is YSYEKL. Trimming took 5 bases from V and 0 from J, leaving 16 bases between them. The CDR3 DNA reads TGCGCCAGCAGCGTGGGCAGGGGCAGGCTGAACACTGAAGCTTTCTTT. Its protein is CASSVGRGRLNTEAFF.

V usage is TRBV3-1 (or the pseudogene TRBV3-2) and J usage is TRBJ1-1, with D possibly matching TRBD1 (5 bases). Germline V lookup: CDR1 LGHDT, CDR2 YNNKEL (reference sequence). Trimming removed 0 bases from V and 10 bases from J, with 18 bases in between. This CDR3 is 15 amino acids long. The CDR3 is CASSQDPVRGGSAFF. The DNA for the CDR3 is TGTGCCAGCAGCCAAGATCCGGTCCGTGGGGGGTCAGCTTTCTTT.

This clone has only one observation. The CDR3 protein is CASSGGTGGSEQYF. In nucleotides, the CDR3 is TGTGCCAGCAGCGGAGGGACAGGGGGCAGCGAGCAGTACTTC. The chain is built from TRBV9 and TRBJ2-7, with 12 bases lining up with TRBD1. Losses at the gene ends were 3 bases for V and 6 bases for J; bases not matched to a gene: 4. Germline V gene data show CDR1 as SGDLS and CDR2 as YYNGEE. This CDR3 has 14 residues.

The chain links TRBV28 to TRBJ1-5; D might be TRBD1 (5 bases). The CDR3 spans 13 residues. Trimming took off 8 bases at V and 3 bases at J, with 11 bases between the two ends. Germline V gives CDR1 MDHEN, CDR2 SYDVKM. The CDR3 bases are TGTGCCAGCGACCCAGGGCTCAATCAGCCCCAGCATTTT. Amino acid sequence: CASDPGLNQPQHF.

The rearrangement joins TRBV7-8 to TRBJ1-2, with D maybe TRBD1 (5 bases). CDR1 and CDR2 (germline): SGHVS, FQNEAQ. Deletions cut 0 bases from V and 2 bases from J, with 7 bases between. This CDR3 is built from 14 residues. The CDR3 reads CASSLAGPNYGYTF. The DNA of the CDR3 is TGTGCCAGCAGCTTAGCGGGACCGAACTATGGCTACACCTTC.

The chain has TRBV28 and TRBJ1-1; D uncertain. V was trimmed by 6 bases and J by 0 bases, leaving 2 bases between them. The CDR3 loop spans 11 amino acids. Germline lookup yields CDR1 MDHEN and CDR2 SYDVKM. The CDR3 loop reads CASRMNTEAFF. The CDR3 DNA reads TGTGCCAGCAGAATGAACACTGAAGCTTTCTTT.

The chain employs TRBV4-3 and TRBJ1-3, with D possibly TRBD1 on 6 matching bases. This CDR3 contains 16 residues. From germline, CDR1 is LGHNA and CDR2 YSLEER. V lost 0 bases and J lost 2, with 11 bases in between. The CDR3 DNA is TGCGCCAGCAGCCAAGATAGTTCAGGGGCTGGAAACACCATATATTTT. Its translation is CASSQDSSGAGNTIYF.

V is TRBV7-8 and J is TRBJ2-2; D is unclear. Germline CDR1 is SGHVS and CDR2 is FQNEAQ. The CDR3 is 14 residues long. Trimming removed 5 bases from V and 4 bases from J, with 11 bases in between. DNA of the CDR3: TGTGCCAGCAGCCCAGCGTCGGGCACCGGGGAGCTGTTTTTT. The encoded protein is CASSPASGTGELFF.

The chain employs TRBV30 and TRBJ2-5; D unclear. This CDR3 region has 11 residues. Germline CDR1 reads GTSNPN; CDR2 reads SVGIG (reference sequence). Trimming cost V 3 bases and J 7 bases, with 9 bases left between them. Written as DNA, the CDR3 is TGTGCCTGGAGGGCGTCGGGGACCCAGTACTTC. This gives the protein CAWRASGTQYF. Based on the CDR3 plus reference TRBV30 and TRBJ2-5, the full variable domain is SQTIHQWPATLVQPVGSPLSLECTVEGTSNPNLYWYRQAAGRGLQLLFYSVGIGQISSEVPQNLSASRPQDRQFILSSKKLLLSDSGFYLCAWRASGTQYFGPGTRLLVL.

This clone occurred once. The rearrangement uses TRBV3-1 (or the pseudogene TRBV3-2) and TRBJ2-3; weak D call: TRBD2 (6 bases). Germline values: CDR1 LGHDT, CDR2 YNNKEL (reference sequence). V lost 4 bases and J lost 2, with 10 bases in between. The CDR3 is 14 residues long. The CDR3 sequence is CASSRGLLTDTQYF. The CDR3 nucleotides are TGTGCCAGCAGCCGGGGACTCCTCACAGATACGCAGTATTTT.

The chain has TRBV7-2 and TRBJ1-2, with TRBD1 matching over 8 bases. The CDR3 sequence is 15 residues long. Germline V CDR1 and CDR2: SGHTA, FQGNSA. V was pared by 2 bases and J by 1 base, with 3 bases of the junction left unmatched. CDR3 amino acids: CASSLQGAFNYGYTF. The CDR3, as DNA: TGTGCCAGCAGCTTACAGGGGGCTTTTAACTATGGCTACACCTTC.

This clone was seen once. The chain has TRBV11-3 and TRBJ1-1, with TRBD1 matching over 8 bases. The CDR3 length is 14 residues. V was pared by 3 bases and J by 6 bases, with 6 bases of the junction left unmatched. Germline values: CDR1 SGHNT, CDR2 YENEEA. CDR3 sequence reads: CASSLRQGAAEAFF. Written as DNA, the CDR3 is TGTGCCAGCAGCTTGAGGCAGGGGGCTGCTGAAGCTTTCTTT. Looking up the rest from reference TRBV11-3 and TRBJ1-1 gives the full variable domain: EAGVVQSPRYKIIEKKQPVAFWCNPISGHNTLYWYLQNLGQGPELLIRYENEEAVDDSQLPKDRFSAERLKGVDSTLKIQPAELGDSAVYLCASSLRQGAAEAFFGQGTRLTVV.